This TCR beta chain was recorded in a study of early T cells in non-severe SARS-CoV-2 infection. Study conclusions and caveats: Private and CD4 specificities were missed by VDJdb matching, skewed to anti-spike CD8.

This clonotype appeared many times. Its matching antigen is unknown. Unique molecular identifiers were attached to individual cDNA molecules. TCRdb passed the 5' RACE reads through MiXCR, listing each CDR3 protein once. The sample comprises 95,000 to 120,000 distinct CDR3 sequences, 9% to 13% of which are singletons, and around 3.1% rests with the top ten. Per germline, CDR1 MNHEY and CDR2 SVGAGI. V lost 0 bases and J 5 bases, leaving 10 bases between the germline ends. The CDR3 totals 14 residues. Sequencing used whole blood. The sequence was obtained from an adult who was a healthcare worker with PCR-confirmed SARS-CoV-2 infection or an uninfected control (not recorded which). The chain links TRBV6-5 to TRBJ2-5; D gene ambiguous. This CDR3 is CASSYSRYSETQYF. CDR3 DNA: TGTGCCAGCAGTTACTCGCGGTATTCGGAGACCCAGTACTTC.